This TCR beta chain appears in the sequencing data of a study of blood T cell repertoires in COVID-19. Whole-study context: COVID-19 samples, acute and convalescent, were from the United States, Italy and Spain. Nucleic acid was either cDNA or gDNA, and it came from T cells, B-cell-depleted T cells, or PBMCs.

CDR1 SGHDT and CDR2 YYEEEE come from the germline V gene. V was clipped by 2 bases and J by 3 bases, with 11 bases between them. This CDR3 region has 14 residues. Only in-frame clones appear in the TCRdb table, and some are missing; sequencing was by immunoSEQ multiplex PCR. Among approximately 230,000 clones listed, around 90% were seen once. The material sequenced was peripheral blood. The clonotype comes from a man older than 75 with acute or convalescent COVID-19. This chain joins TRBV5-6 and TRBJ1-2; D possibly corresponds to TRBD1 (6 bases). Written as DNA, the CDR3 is TGTGCCAGCAGCTTTCAGACAGGTTACTATGGCTACACCTTC. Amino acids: CASSFQTGYYGYTF.